This is a list of T cell receptor beta chains from one sample in a study of OX40 agonist ivuxolimab in advanced cancers. Profiled with immunoSEQ multiplex PCR; TCRdb holds only in-frame clones, not every one. The table records about 62,000 clones, around 90% of them present only once. The sequenced sample was CD4+ or CD8+ T cells sorted from blood, obtained in a trial of the OX40 agonist ivuxolimab. The source is an adult with an advanced solid tumor such as melanoma, head and neck, liver or kidney cancer. CDR3s include the opening cysteine and the closing phenylalanine or tryptophan. The order of the fields is D gene, J gene, clone size, V gene, CDR3 DNA, CDR3 protein. D genes are given only for firm matches. Rows give clone size only sometimes, using once, few, many, or a class for an expanded clone.

d_call: .; j_call: TRBJ2-1; clone_size: .; v_call: TRBV5-6; cdr3_nt: TGTGCCAGCAGCTTCGGGATAGAGTACAATGAGCAGTTCTTC; cdr3_aa: CASSFGIEYNEQFF
d_call: TRBD2; j_call: TRBJ2-7; clone_size: .; v_call: TRBV4-1; cdr3_nt: TGCGCCAGCAGCCTTCTAGCGGGAGGTCCCTACGAGCAGTACTTC; cdr3_aa: CASSLLAGGPYEQYF
d_call: .; j_call: TRBJ2-6; clone_size: .; v_call: TRBV28; cdr3_nt: TGTGCCAGCAACGCCCCCGGGGCAACGGGGGCCAACGTCCTGACTTTC; cdr3_aa: CASNAPGATGANVLTF
d_call: .; j_call: TRBJ1-4; clone_size: few; v_call: TRBV21-1; cdr3_nt: TGTGCCAGCCAACCCGGACAGGAGGGGGGCCTCAATGAAAAACTGTTTTTT; cdr3_aa: CASQPGQEGGLNEKLFF
d_call: .; j_call: TRBJ1-2; clone_size: .; v_call: TRBV28; cdr3_nt: TGTGCCAGCAGAAGTACACTGGGCTACACCTTC; cdr3_aa: CASRSTLGYTF
d_call: .; j_call: TRBJ2-3; clone_size: .; v_call: TRBV29-1; cdr3_nt: TGCAGCGTTCGAGGGGGGGCTAGCACAGATACGCAGTATTTT; cdr3_aa: CSVRGGASTDTQYF
d_call: .; j_call: TRBJ1-1; clone_size: .; v_call: TRBV4-2; cdr3_nt: TGTGCCAGCAGCCAAGAGGGACTGAGGACTGAAGCTTTCTTT; cdr3_aa: CASSQEGLRTEAFF
d_call: .; j_call: TRBJ1-4; clone_size: .; v_call: TRBV6-5; cdr3_nt: TGTGCCAGCAGTTACAATGGAAGGCCTAATGAAAAACTGTTTTTT; cdr3_aa: CASSYNGRPNEKLFF
d_call: .; j_call: TRBJ1-4; clone_size: .; v_call: TRBV30; cdr3_nt: TGTGCCTGGAGTCCGAGCCCTCGGGGGGGCAGTACTAATGAAAAACTGTTTTTT; cdr3_aa: CAWSPSPRGGSTNEKLFF
d_call: .; j_call: TRBJ2-7; clone_size: .; v_call: TRBV7-9; cdr3_nt: TGTGCCAGCAGCTTAGGTCTGGCCAGCTACGAGCAGTACTTC; cdr3_aa: CASSLGLASYEQYF
d_call: .; j_call: TRBJ2-1; clone_size: .; v_call: TRBV2; cdr3_nt: TGTGCCAGCAGTTCGGGACTTAGCTCCTACAATGAGCAGTTCTTC; cdr3_aa: CASSSGLSSYNEQFF
d_call: .; j_call: TRBJ1-5; clone_size: .; v_call: TRBV5-4; cdr3_nt: TGTGCCAGCAGCTTGGACCAAAATCAGCCCCAGCATTTT; cdr3_aa: CASSLDQNQPQHF
d_call: .; j_call: TRBJ1-1; clone_size: once; v_call: TRBV4-1; cdr3_nt: TGCGCCAGCAGCCAAGATCTTAACGGCCCTCCTTATGAAGCTTTCTTT; cdr3_aa: CASSQDLNGPPYEAFF
d_call: TRBD1; j_call: TRBJ1-5; clone_size: .; v_call: TRBV10-3; cdr3_nt: TGTGTCATCAGTCAGGGGCAGGGGGCAAATCAGCCCCAGCATTTT; cdr3_aa: CVISQGQGANQPQHF
d_call: .; j_call: TRBJ2-1; clone_size: .; v_call: TRBV10-3; cdr3_nt: TGTGCCATCAGCCCCAGGGGGGGTCAAAACAATGAGCAGTTCTTC; cdr3_aa: CAISPRGGQNNEQFF
d_call: .; j_call: TRBJ1-3; clone_size: once; v_call: TRBV30; cdr3_nt: TGTGCCTGGAGTGGGCTGGGAAACACCATATATTTT; cdr3_aa: CAWSGLGNTIYF